These 26 T cell receptor beta chains were sequenced from one sample in a study of blood T cell repertoires in COVID-19. The protocol was immunoSEQ multiplex PCR, while the TCRdb copy is restricted to in-frame clones and leaves out a portion. The top ten hold roughly 9.6% of the sample, which has hundreds of thousands of clones, roughly 83% seen once. Sequencing used peripheral blood. These receptors were taken from a woman older than 75 with acute or convalescent COVID-19.

This rearrangement joins TRBV2 to TRBJ1-5, with D perhaps TRBD1 (6 bases). Germline CDR1 is SNHLY and CDR2 is FYNNEI. Trimming took off 6 bases at V and 7 bases at J, with 16 bases between the two ends. The CDR3 is 14 amino acids. The CDR3 here is CASRDRTVGQPQHF. CDR3 DNA sequence: TGTGCCAGCAGGGACCGGACAGTTGGACAGCCCCAGCATTTT.

The V gene is TRBV25-1, the J gene TRBJ1-2; 8 bases match TRBD1. The trim removed 3 bases at V and 0 bases at J, leaving 3 bases unmatched. The germline gives CDR1 MGHDK, CDR2 SYGVNS. This CDR3 region has 15 residues. The CDR3 here is CASSDRGHTNYGYTF. The DNA for the CDR3 is TGTGCCAGCAGTGACAGGGGGCATACTAACTATGGCTACACCTTC.

This clone appeared a few times. The chain links TRBV6-2 or TRBV6-3 to TRBJ1-3; D might be TRBD1 (6 bases). The CDR3 covers 15 residues. From germline, CDR1 is MNHEY and CDR2 SVGEGT. Deletions cut 6 bases from V and 3 bases from J, with 15 bases between. The CDR3 DNA follows: TGTGCCAGCAGCCGGGGGGGCGCCCGTGGAAACACCATATATTTT. Encoded protein: CASSRGGARGNTIYF.

V and J are TRBV20-1 and TRBJ2-7; D uncertain. V lost 1 base and J 4 bases, leaving 5 bases between the germline ends. The CDR3 has 11 amino acids. Germline V gene data show CDR1 as DFQATT and CDR2 as SNEGSKA (reference sequence). The CDR3 loop is CSARARYEQYF. CDR3 in DNA: TGCAGTGCTAGAGCGCGGTACGAGCAGTACTTC.

V usage is TRBV6-1 and J usage is TRBJ1-2; TRBD1 agrees at 8 bases. The germline gives CDR1 MNHNS, CDR2 SASEGT. With 3 bases clipped from V and 6 bases from J, the junction kept 3 bases outside the gene matches. The CDR3 length is 13 residues. The DNA for the CDR3 is TGTGCCAGCAGTGAGGGACAGGTTAATGGCTACACCTTC. Its protein is CASSEGQVNGYTF.

The chain couples TRBV6-1 to TRBJ2-1, with TRBD2 matching over 10 bases. V shed 4 bases, J shed 1 base, and the junction held 4 bases outside the gene matches. The CDR3 covers 16 residues. Germline values: CDR1 MNHNS, CDR2 SASEGT. The CDR3 sequence is CASSASGGRSYNEQFF. The CDR3 DNA follows: TGTGCCAGCAGTGCTAGCGGGGGACGGTCCTACAATGAGCAGTTCTTC.

The rearrangement joins TRBV3-1 (or the pseudogene TRBV3-2) to TRBJ1-1; TRBD1 matches at 8 bases. Germline V gene lookup returns CDR1 LGHDT and CDR2 YNNKEL (reference sequence). V was pared by 1 base and J by 5 bases, with 6 bases of the junction left unmatched. CDR3 length: 15 residues. The CDR3 loop is CASSQAQGASTEAFF. CDR3 sequence (DNA): TGTGCCAGCAGCCAAGCTCAGGGGGCGAGTACTGAAGCTTTCTTT.

The V and J genes are TRBV7-9 and TRBJ1-3, with D maybe TRBD1 (6 bases). Trimming pared 3 bases from V and 0 bases from J, leaving 18 bases between. This CDR3 spans 18 amino acids. Germline-derived CDR1 and CDR2 are SEHNR and FQNEAQ (reference sequence). The chain's CDR3 is CASSFIQGPSSSGNTIYF. Here the CDR3 DNA reads TGTGCCAGCAGCTTCATACAGGGCCCTTCGTCCTCTGGAAACACCATATATTTT.

This clone was seen more than once but under ten times. The V and J genes are TRBV5-1 and TRBJ2-3; 11 bases are a match to TRBD2. In germline, CDR1 is SGHRS, CDR2 YFSETQ. Germline trimming cut 0 bases from V and 5 bases from J; bases unmatched to any gene: 5. This CDR3 has 16 amino acids. CDR3 DNA: TGCGCCAGCAGCTTGGGGTCTAGCGGGGGGAAAGATACGCAGTATTTT. Encoded protein: CASSLGSSGGKDTQYF.

Regarding this clone: The same CDR3 arises from other DNA sequences in this sample as well. V usage is TRBV7-2 and J usage is TRBJ1-2; possible D gene TRBD1, 5 bases. Trimming pared 3 bases from V and 2 bases from J, leaving 7 bases between. The CDR3 has 13 amino acids. From germline, CDR1 is SGHTA and CDR2 FQGNSA. CDR3 loop: CASSFRANYGYTF. In DNA, the CDR3 is TGTGCCAGCAGCTTCAGGGCGAACTATGGCTACACCTTC.

V gene TRBV7-2 combines with J gene TRBJ2-7, with 8 nucleotides matching TRBD2. V lost 5 bases, J lost 2 bases, and 5 bases stayed unmatched. This CDR3 comprises 14 residues. CDR1 is SGHTA, CDR2 FQGNSA, per germline. This chain's CDR3 is CASSTPGGAYEQYF. The CDR3 DNA reads as TGTGCCAGCAGCACCCCCGGGGGGGCCTACGAGCAGTACTTC.

The chain uses TRBV6-5 and TRBJ1-2, with 10 bases that match TRBD1. V trimming: 5 bases; J trimming: 7 bases; junction bases outside the gene matches: 4. Germline V gives CDR1 MNHEY, CDR2 SVGAGI. This CDR3 region has 13 residues. This CDR3 is CASSRQGASGYTF. The DNA for the CDR3 is TGTGCCAGCAGTCGACAGGGGGCGTCTGGCTACACCTTC.

The chain uses TRBV5-4 and TRBJ2-5; TRBD1 matches at 12 bases. The CDR3 sequence is 15 residues long. CDR1 and CDR2 from the germline V gene are SGHNT and YYREEE (reference sequence). The V and J ends lost 3 bases and 4 bases, in that order; junction bases with no gene match: 4. The chain's CDR3 is CASSSGQGARETQYF. The CDR3 DNA reads TGTGCCAGCAGCTCGGGACAGGGGGCGCGAGAGACCCAGTACTTC.

This clone has a single count. The chain joins TRBV19 to TRBJ1-2; D is possibly TRBD1 (6 bases). Per germline, CDR1 LNHDA and CDR2 SQIVND (reference sequence). The CDR3 totals 14 residues. Trimming pared 7 bases from V and 0 bases from J, leaving 12 bases between. In nucleotides, the CDR3 is TGTGCCAGTACCCGGACAGCCCCTAACTATGGCTACACCTTC. Translated: CASTRTAPNYGYTF.

The V and J genes are TRBV10-3 and TRBJ2-2; D might be TRBD2 (6 bases). CDR1 and CDR2 from the germline V gene are ENHRY and SYGVKD. V lost 6 bases, J lost 2 bases, and 13 bases lay in between. There are 15 residues in the CDR3. The CDR3 coding sequence is TGTGCCATCAGCGGCGCGGGGTTAAACACCGGGGAGCTGTTTTTT. This encodes CAISGAGLNTGELFF.

The chain is built from TRBV5-1 and TRBJ2-1, with 9 bases fitting TRBD2. The V gene end was trimmed by 4 bases and the J gene end by 5 bases; junction bases not matched to a gene: 7. The CDR3 has 15 residues. Germline CDR1 and CDR2: SGHRS and YFSETQ. The CDR3 DNA is TGCGCCAGCAGCCCGACTAGCGGCCGGCACAATGAGCAGTTCTTC. Translated, it gives CASSPTSGRHNEQFF.

The J gene is TRBJ1-3, the V gene TRBV11-2, with D unclear. Per the germline V gene, CDR1 is SGHAT and CDR2 is FQNNGV. V shed 0 bases and J shed 9 bases, with 12 bases lying between them. This CDR3 is 14 amino acids long. CDR3 in DNA: TGTGCCAGCAGCTTAGATAGACTATCAGGCACCATATATTTT. Translating it yields CASSLDRLSGTIYF.

In this sample, this clone turned up a few times. This chain connects TRBV28 to TRBJ1-1; 7 bases fit TRBD1. The CDR3 totals 16 residues. J gave up 1 base and V 5 bases, and 10 bases lay outside the gene matches. Germline assignment: CDR1 MDHEN and CDR2 SYDVKM. In DNA, the CDR3 is TGTGCCAGCAGTCCACTCCACAGGGGCGCGAACACTGAAGCTTTCTTT. Translation: CASSPLHRGANTEAFF.

The chain is built from TRBV7-2 and TRBJ2-1; TRBD2 might be the D (5 bases). CDR1 is SGHTA and CDR2 is FQGNSA in the germline V gene. The V and J ends lost 4 bases and 0 bases respectively, with 10 bases between them. The CDR3 sequence is 15 residues long. CDR3 bases: TGTGCCAGCAGCTACCGGGGTAGCTCCTACAATGAGCAGTTCTTC. Its translation is CASSYRGSSYNEQFF.

V gene TRBV4-1 combines with J gene TRBJ2-1; D may be TRBD1 (6 bases). Trimming shortened V by 6 bases and J by 6 bases, and 15 bases separated the two germline ends. The CDR3 runs 14 residues. CDR1 is MGHRA, CDR2 YSYEKL, per germline. The CDR3 DNA is TGCGCCAGCAGTCGGAGGACAGACTCCAATGAGCAGTTCTTC. It yields the protein CASSRRTDSNEQFF.

This clone appeared once. The V gene is TRBV13, the J gene TRBJ1-5, with D possibly being TRBD1 (6 bases). Germline CDR1 PRHDT, CDR2 FYEKMQ (reference sequence). V was cut by 4 bases and J by 6 bases, with 10 bases left in between. The CDR3 sequence is 13 residues long. CDR3 loop: CASSSQGGQPQHF. The CDR3 bases are TGTGCCAGCAGCTCACAGGGTGGTCAGCCCCAGCATTTT.

The chain links TRBV28 to TRBJ1-6, with 7 bases fitting TRBD1. Germline values: CDR1 MDHEN, CDR2 SYDVKM. V shed 6 bases, J shed 9 bases, and the junction held 11 bases outside the gene matches. This CDR3 has 15 residues. The CDR3: CASSPADRVGSPLHF. The CDR3 DNA is TGTGCCAGCAGCCCTGCCGACAGGGTAGGTTCACCCCTCCACTTT.

The rearrangement joins TRBV5-1 to TRBJ1-4, with 8 bases identical to TRBD1. After removal of 4 bases from V and 8 bases from J, the junction contained 13 bases not matched to a gene. Per germline, CDR1 SGHRS and CDR2 YFSETQ. CDR3 length: 16 residues. In DNA form, the CDR3 reads TGCGCCAGCAGCGGACAGGGAGCATCCATCGGAGAAAAACTGTTTTTT. Translated: CASSGQGASIGEKLFF.

This chain joins TRBV28 and TRBJ2-7; 9 positions match TRBD1. Germline lookup yields CDR1 MDHEN and CDR2 SYDVKM. This CDR3 has 15 residues. The J segment lost 2 bases and the V segment lost 6 bases, leaving 8 bases of the junction unmatched. CDR3 region: CASSTGQGSPYEQYF. The CDR3 coding sequence is TGTGCCAGCAGCACCGGACAGGGGTCCCCCTACGAGCAGTACTTC.

V is TRBV3-1 (or the pseudogene TRBV3-2) and J is TRBJ2-7; 8 nucleotides match TRBD2. This CDR3 has 15 amino acids. Germline values: CDR1 LGHDT, CDR2 YNNKEL (reference sequence). V shed 1 base and J 5 bases; nucleotides not matched to a gene: 7. The CDR3 region has the DNA TGTGCCAGCAGCCAAGCGGGGGGGGGCCAGGACGAGCAGTACTTC. Protein sequence: CASSQAGGGQDEQYF.

Details on this clone: One end of the junction varies from germline; a read error may be responsible. The rearrangement joins TRBV7-7 to TRBJ2-5; D is perhaps TRBD2 (6 bases). The CDR3 extends over 13 amino acids. Per the germline V gene, CDR1 is SSHAT and CDR2 is FNYEAQ (reference sequence). The CDR3 DNA reads TGTGCTAGCAGCTTAGGAGGGGAGGTGACCCAGTACTTC. This gives the protein CASSLGGEVTQYF.